The 9 T cell receptor beta chains below all came from one sample that was sequenced in a study of blood T cell repertoires in COVID-19. Some clones are missing from TCRdb's copy, which holds only in-frame ones; the method was immunoSEQ multiplex PCR. The sample has 220,000 or so clones, almost 90% seen once; the top ten hold roughly 16%. What was sequenced was PBMCs or T cells enriched from blood (not recorded which). These receptors came from a man aged 25 to 40 who had been exposed to COVID-19.

This chain connects TRBV7-9 to TRBJ1-1, with 7 bases identical to TRBD1. Germline-derived CDR1 and CDR2 are SEHNR and FQNEAQ (reference sequence). With V trimmed by 5 bases and J by 2 bases, 5 bases remained unmatched. The CDR3 has 14 residues. CDR3 protein: CASSPQGVNTEAFF. CDR3 DNA sequence: TGTGCCAGCAGCCCCCAGGGGGTAAACACTGAAGCTTTCTTT.

V usage is TRBV10-2 and J usage is TRBJ2-1, with 9 positions matching TRBD1. There are 13 residues in the CDR3. Germline values: CDR1 WSHSY, CDR2 SAAADI. Trimming cost V 2 bases and J 9 bases; bases outside gene matches: 2. The CDR3 loop reads CASSEGQGTEQFF. In DNA form, the CDR3 reads TGCGCCAGCAGTGAGGGACAGGGGACTGAGCAGTTCTTC.

The CDR3 sequence is CASSLRGTSYGYTF. CDR3 sequence (DNA): TGTGCCAGCAGCTTGCGGGGTACGAGCTATGGCTACACCTTC. The chain has TRBV5-6 and TRBJ1-2; D not certain. Germline V gives CDR1 SGHDT, CDR2 YYEEEE. The CDR3 is 14 amino acids. V was cut by 1 base and J by 4 bases, with 11 bases left in between.

J is TRBJ1-2 and V is TRBV5-6; D is perhaps TRBD1 (5 bases). The CDR3 is 14 amino acids. CDR1 is SGHDT, CDR2 YYEEEE, per germline. V was trimmed by 0 bases and J by 8 bases, leaving 14 bases between them. The CDR3 loop is CASSLASWGEGYTF. CDR3 sequence (DNA): TGTGCCAGCAGCTTGGCTTCTTGGGGCGAGGGCTACACCTTC.

The V gene is TRBV7-5, the J gene TRBJ1-5; TRBD1 is taken as the D call from the table, unchecked against the DNA. TRBV7-5 is given as a pseudogene. This CDR3 region has 17 residues. The CDR3, as DNA: TGTGTCAGAAGCTTAGCACAGGGGGAGAGGGCGGTAGGGCCCCAGCATTTT. Translated, it gives CVRSLAQGERAVGPQHF.

The V and J genes are TRBV5-5 and TRBJ1-4; D is uncertain. Germline loops: CDR1 SGHKS, CDR2 YYEKEE (reference sequence). This CDR3 has 14 residues. Trimming took off 0 bases at V and 3 bases at J, with 6 bases between the two ends. CDR3 sequence: CASSLGRSNEKLFF. For the CDR3, the DNA is TGTGCCAGCAGCTTGGGGAGGTCTAATGAAAAACTGTTTTTT.

This clone was counted only a few times. The rearrangement joins TRBV5-1 to TRBJ2-1, with 7 bases that match TRBD2. With V trimmed by 6 bases and J by 5 bases, 8 bases remained unmatched. In germline, CDR1 is SGHRS, CDR2 YFSETQ. The length of the CDR3 is 14 residues. The CDR3 DNA reads TGCGCCAGCAAGGGAGCGGGGAAAAACAATGAGCAGTTCTTC. Translating gives CASKGAGKNNEQFF.

The V gene is TRBV7-9, the J gene TRBJ1-2, with a possible D match to TRBD1 (6 bases). In germline, CDR1 is SEHNR, CDR2 FQNEAQ (reference sequence). This CDR3 has 12 residues. Trimming left V 5 bases short and J 6 bases short, with 10 bases between. CDR3 region: CASSTGQNGYTF. CDR3 coding DNA: TGTGCCAGCAGCACAGGACAGAATGGCTACACCTTC. The full variable domain, rest sourced from reference TRBV7-9 and TRBJ1-2, is DTGVSQNPRHKITKRGQNVTFRCDPISEHNRLYWYRQTLGQGPEFLTYFQNEAQLEKSRLLSDRFSAERPKGSFSTLEIQRTEQGDSAMYLCASSTGQNGYTFGSGTRLTVV.

The genes are TRBV4-1 and TRBJ1-2; D is unclear. Germline V gene lookup returns CDR1 MGHRA and CDR2 YSYEKL. V was trimmed by 0 bases and J by 6 bases, leaving 11 bases between them. The CDR3 extends over 14 amino acids. This CDR3 reads CASSQEALADGYTF. The CDR3 bases are TGCGCCAGCAGCCAAGAGGCGTTAGCTGATGGCTACACCTTC.